The 16 T cell receptor beta chains presented below share a single source sample, sequenced in a study of blood T cell repertoires in COVID-19. Clones were read by immunoSEQ multiplex PCR, and TCRdb kept only the in-frame ones, dropping some. The sample lists about 270,000 clones; nearly 85% were seen once. The sequencing sample was made of peripheral blood. All receptors come from a human donor in a cohort sampled during active COVID-19.

In the case of this clone: This sample also contains other DNA sequences that code for the same CDR3. The V gene is TRBV5-1, the J gene TRBJ2-3, with D maybe TRBD1 (6 bases). From germline, CDR1 is SGHRS and CDR2 YFSETQ. This CDR3 is built from 15 residues. Trimming cost V 0 bases and J 1 base, with 9 bases left between them. The CDR3 DNA sequence: TGCGCCAGCAGCTTGGCAGGGGCAGGCACAGATACGCAGTATTTT. The encoded protein is CASSLAGAGTDTQYF.

V is TRBV18 and J is TRBJ2-7; TRBD1 matches at 7 bases. The CDR3 has 16 amino acids. The germline V gene encodes CDR1 KGHSH and CDR2 LQKENI. V shed 6 bases, J shed 3 bases, and the junction held 14 bases outside the gene matches. This CDR3 reads CASSPSAASGGYEQYF. The CDR3 DNA sequence: TGTGCCAGCTCGCCCTCGGCGGCCTCAGGGGGCTACGAGCAGTACTTC.

This sequence joins TRBV27 and TRBJ2-7, with TRBD1 identical over 9 bases. Germline V lookup: CDR1 MNHEY, CDR2 SMNVEV (reference sequence). The CDR3 covers 14 residues. With 3 bases clipped from V and 2 bases from J, the junction kept 2 bases outside the gene matches. The CDR3 sequence is CASSFRQGAYEQYF. The CDR3 coding sequence is TGTGCCAGCAGTTTTAGACAGGGGGCCTACGAGCAGTACTTC.

The chain is built from TRBV6-5 and TRBJ1-4, with TRBD1 matching over 8 bases. The germline V gene has CDR1 MNHEY and CDR2 SVGAGI. J gave up 8 bases and V 5 bases, and 4 bases lay outside the gene matches. The CDR3 loop spans 13 amino acids. In DNA form, the CDR3 reads TGTGCCAGCAGTCGGACAGGGAGGGAAAAACTGTTTTTT. As protein: CASSRTGREKLFF.

The chain couples TRBV6-4 to TRBJ2-6, with 9 bases lining up with TRBD1. CDR1 is MRHNA, CDR2 SNTAGT, per germline. The V segment lost 6 bases and the J segment 0 bases; nucleotides outside the gene matches: 6. The CDR3 loop spans 17 amino acids. The CDR3 sequence is CASRKQGAVSGANVLTF. CDR3 DNA sequence: TGTGCCAGCAGAAAACAGGGGGCCGTCTCTGGGGCCAACGTCCTGACTTTC.

This clone was seen many times. J is TRBJ1-2 and V is TRBV7-2; the match to TRBD1 covers 11 bases. J lost 1 base, V lost 1 base, and 8 bases had no gene match. From germline, CDR1 is SGHTA and CDR2 FQGNSA. This CDR3 has 18 amino acids. The CDR3 bases are TGTGCCAGCAGCTTAGTGTCGGGACAGGGGGTTAATAACTATGGCTACACCTTC. Protein sequence: CASSLVSGQGVNNYGYTF.

The gene calls are TRBV7-9 and TRBJ2-5; no reliable D call. Between the trimmed V and J ends, which lost 1 base and 4 bases, there was a span of 4 bases. This CDR3 has 12 amino acids. CDR1 is SEHNR and CDR2 is FQNEAQ in the germline V gene (reference sequence). CDR3 nucleotides: TGTGCCAGCAGCTTAGTCGGAGAGACCCAGTACTTC. Its translation is CASSLVGETQYF.

The chain is built from TRBV6-6 and TRBJ2-1; 9 nucleotides line up with TRBD2. This CDR3 has 14 amino acids. Unmatched junction bases numbered 3, after V lost 7 bases and J lost 2 bases. Germline V lookup: CDR1 MNHNY, CDR2 SVGAGI (reference sequence). This CDR3 is CASKGGGAYNEQFF. The DNA for the CDR3 is TGTGCCAGCAAGGGCGGGGGGGCCTACAATGAGCAGTTCTTC.

The chain joins TRBV19 to TRBJ2-7, with D tentatively TRBD2 (6 bases). V lost 4 bases and J lost 8, with 12 bases in between. CDR1 and CDR2 from the germline V gene are LNHDA and SQIVND (reference sequence). The CDR3 is 12 amino acids. The CDR3, as DNA: TGTGCCAGTAGTAAACCGGGACTTCAGCAGTACTTC. Translated: CASSKPGLQQYF. Together with reference TRBV19 and TRBJ2-7, the CDR3 gives the full variable domain: DGGITQSPKYLFRKEGQNVTLSCEQNLNHDAMYWYRQDPGQGLRLIYYSQIVNDFQKGDIAEGYSVSREKKESFPLTVTSAQKNPTAFYLCASSKPGLQQYFGPGTRLTVT.

The chain couples TRBV9 to TRBJ1-1; TRBD1 aligns across 9 bases. Germline lookup yields CDR1 SGDLS and CDR2 YYNGEE. The CDR3 is 15 amino acids. With 0 bases clipped from V and 5 bases from J, the junction kept 5 bases outside the gene matches. CDR3 DNA: TGTGCCAGCAGCGTAGGGGGGACAGGGTGGACTGAAGCTTTCTTT. Residues: CASSVGGTGWTEAFF.

This clone turned up a few times. The chain has TRBV6-5 and TRBJ2-7; D unclear. Germline loops: CDR1 MNHEY, CDR2 SVGAGI. Trimming pared 5 bases from V and 3 bases from J, leaving 17 bases between. This CDR3 contains 15 residues. Here the CDR3 reads CASSPLGSTLYEQYF. The DNA of the CDR3 is TGTGCCAGCAGTCCTCTAGGCTCCACACTCTACGAGCAGTACTTC.

In this sample, this clone turned up once. CDR3: CASSQDGAGGGFGNIQYF. The CDR3 bases are TGTGCCAGCAGCCAAGATGGGGCGGGAGGGGGCTTCGGAAACATTCAGTACTTC. This chain connects TRBV4-2 to TRBJ2-4, with 9 positions matching TRBD2. Trimming at V came to 0 bases and at J to 6 bases, leaving 12 bases not matched to a gene. The CDR3 loop spans 18 amino acids. Germline V gene data show CDR1 as LGHNA and CDR2 as YNFKEQ.

In the case of this clone: The sample has other DNA sequences that encode this CDR3 too. The V gene is TRBV6-5, the J gene TRBJ2-7; maybe TRBD2 (5 bases). Germline V gene sequence: CDR1 MNHEY, CDR2 SVGAGI. Between the trimmed V and J ends, which lost 4 bases and 5 bases, there was a span of 9 bases. This CDR3 has 12 residues. The CDR3 DNA reads TGTGCCAGCAGTTCTAGAGGGAACGAGCAGTACTTC. As protein: CASSSRGNEQYF.

The chain carries TRBV23-1 and TRBJ2-7; D may be TRBD2 (5 bases). TRBV23-1 is reported as an ORF; its role is uncertain. V was trimmed by 1 base and J by 2 bases, leaving 15 bases between them. The CDR3 runs to 16 residues. CDR3: CASSQYLREAAYEQYF. CDR3 nucleotide sequence: TGCGCCAGCAGTCAATATCTCCGGGAAGCAGCCTACGAGCAGTACTTC.

This clone was detected once. V gene TRBV19 combines with J gene TRBJ1-3; D remains unclear. The CDR3 totals 15 residues. Germline V CDR1 and CDR2: LNHDA, SQIVND (reference sequence). Trimming stripped 0 bases from V and 0 bases from J, with 6 bases between. CDR3 protein: CASSIEDTSGNTIYF. The CDR3 DNA reads TGTGCCAGTAGTATAGAAGACACCTCTGGAAACACCATATATTTT. Full variable domain (outside the CDR3, taken from reference TRBV19 and TRBJ1-3): DGGITQSPKYLFRKEGQNVTLSCEQNLNHDAMYWYRQDPGQGLRLIYYSQIVNDFQKGDIAEGYSVSREKKESFPLTVTSAQKNPTAFYLCASSIEDTSGNTIYFGEGSWLTVV.

The chain uses TRBV16 and TRBJ2-1; D is uncertain. The ends were cut back, 0 bases at V and 5 bases at J, with 5 bases in the middle. The germline V gene has CDR1 KGHSY and CDR2 FQNENV. The CDR3 totals 13 residues. CDR3 amino acids: CASSQSVDNEQFF. The CDR3 bases are TGTGCCAGCAGCCAATCGGTAGACAATGAGCAGTTCTTC.